The T cell receptor (beta chain) under discussion was sequenced for a study of T cell repertoires in cytomegalovirus infection. Study-wide background: CMV epitopes used comprised recently identified HLA-C-restricted ones and well-studied HLA-B-restricted ones. Matching HLA type and CMV infection were both indicated by public TCR beta signatures.

Germline V gene data show CDR1 as SEHNR and CDR2 as FQNEAQ (reference sequence). V dropped 4 bases and J dropped 3; count of bases not matched to a gene: 12. This CDR3 region has 19 residues. Each CDR3 protein gets one entry after TCRdb re-called the reads with MiXCR. The data show 250,000 to 300,000 distinct CDR3 sequences, 20% to 25% seen once. Study findings and constraints: CMV-specific TCR beta clonotypes restricted by HLA-C were the ones dominating the ex vivo response. The cumulative frequency of public TCR beta families identified carriers of CMV plus the relevant HLA.

This clonotype was found many times. As yet, its antigen is unknown. The J gene is TRBJ2-3, the V gene TRBV7-9; 14 bases match TRBD2. This clonotype was sampled from a human donor in good health (CMV status not recorded). Some clones in this sample may be carry-over from other donors' samples. The sequencing used cultured PBMCs, collected from culture after CMV antigen stimulation. The CDR3 sequence: CASSSRPRGLAGVTDTQYF. The CDR3 DNA sequence: TGTGCCAGCAGCTCCCGGCCCCGGGGACTAGCGGGAGTGACAGATACGCAGTATTTT.